This T cell receptor (beta chain) was recovered during a study of T cell repertoires in cytomegalovirus infection. Across the study: CMV infection and matching HLA type were both indicated by public TCR beta signatures. Overall study results and limits: What dominated the ex vivo response were HLA-C-restricted CMV-specific TCR beta clonotypes.

Germline V lookup: CDR1 SGHTA, CDR2 FQGNSA. The CDR3 covers 17 residues. V lost 6 bases to trimming and J lost 1 base; unmatched junction nucleotides: 10. Via MiXCR, TCRdb re-called the reads, giving one row per CDR3 protein. This table holds about 320,000 distinct CDR3 sequences, around a tenth found once. This clonotype came up many times. The antigen remains undetermined. The origin of this receptor is a human donor in good health (CMV status not recorded). Some clones in this sample may be carry-over from other donors' samples. Material for sequencing was PBMCs. V gene TRBV7-2 combines with J gene TRBJ1-5, with 9 positions matching TRBD1. CDR3 region: CASSRDRENMSNQPQHF. CDR3 in DNA: TGTGCCAGCAGTAGGGACAGGGAGAACATGAGCAATCAGCCCCAGCATTTT.